The 22 T cell receptor beta chains below come from one sample, sequenced in a study of cytomegalovirus exposure and HLA in healthy donors. Clones were read by immunoSEQ multiplex PCR, and TCRdb kept only the in-frame ones, dropping some. Of tens of thousands of clones in the sample, roughly 91% are singletons; the top ten hold over 3%. The sequenced sample consisted of PBMCs. Source of these receptors: a young man in good health and CMV-seronegative.

This clone was recorded once. This chain links TRBV27 with TRBJ2-1; 9 bases line up with TRBD1. This CDR3 is 15 amino acids long. J was trimmed by 1 base and V by 6 bases; bases with no gene match: 4. Germline lookup yields CDR1 MNHEY and CDR2 SMNVEV (reference sequence). The CDR3 loop is CASRKQGASYNEQFF. CDR3 bases: TGTGCCAGCAGAAAACAGGGGGCTTCCTACAATGAGCAGTTCTTC.

The chain is built from TRBV2 and TRBJ1-3; tentative D call: TRBD1 (6 bases). CDR1 and CDR2 from the germline V gene are SNHLY and FYNNEI. The CDR3 contains 15 residues. Trimming pared 5 bases from V and 8 bases from J, leaving 19 bases between. The CDR3 DNA sequence: TGTGCCAGCAGTTACAGGGAAGGGGGATGGGACACCATATATTTT. It encodes CASSYREGGWDTIYF.

This chain links TRBV19 with TRBJ1-1, with unresolved D. Germline CDR1 is LNHDA and CDR2 is SQIVND (reference sequence). The CDR3 is 11 amino acids. V shed 3 bases and J shed 8 bases, with 7 bases lying between them. This CDR3 is CASSIGREAFF. The CDR3 DNA sequence: TGTGCCAGTAGTATCGGGAGGGAAGCTTTCTTT.

The rearrangement joins TRBV30 to TRBJ2-5; TRBD2 might be the D (6 bases). The ends were cut back, 2 bases at V and 3 bases at J, with 10 bases in the middle. Looked up from germline, CDR1 is GTSNPN and CDR2 is SVGIG (reference sequence). The CDR3 covers 13 residues. CDR3 in DNA: TGTGCCTGGAGTCCGGGAGCCGAAGAGACCCAGTACTTC. Encoded protein: CAWSPGAEETQYF.

The V and J genes are TRBV11-2 and TRBJ2-7; no clear D. The CDR3 loop spans 13 amino acids. The germline V gene encodes CDR1 SGHAT and CDR2 FQNNGV. V lost 2 bases and J lost 0, with 5 bases in between. Here the CDR3 reads CASSLYSSYEQYF. As DNA, the CDR3 is TGTGCCAGCAGCTTATACAGCTCCTACGAGCAGTACTTC. The entire variable domain, with the rest obtained from reference TRBV11-2 and TRBJ2-7, is as follows: EAGVAQSPRYKIIEKRQSVAFWCNPISGHATLYWYQQILGQGPKLLIQFQNNGVVDDSQLPKDRFSAERLKGVDSTLKIQPAKLEDSAVYLCASSLYSSYEQYFGPGTRLTVT.

This clone was counted between two and nine times. This chain joins TRBV7-9 and TRBJ1-4, with D hard to call. Germline CDR1 and CDR2: SEHNR and FQNEAQ (reference sequence). The CDR3 totals 15 residues. The V and J ends lost 6 bases and 1 base respectively, with 12 bases between them. The chain's CDR3 is CASSDSVLTNEKLFF. The CDR3 DNA reads TGTGCCAGCAGTGACTCGGTGCTAACTAATGAAAAACTGTTTTTT.

This rearrangement joins TRBV27 to TRBJ2-7; a weak D match, TRBD1 (5 bases). CDR3 size: 14 residues. Trimming pared 3 bases from V and 4 bases from J, leaving 13 bases between. Germline CDR1 and CDR2: MNHEY and SMNVEV (reference sequence). This CDR3 is CASSFREGDYEQYF. The CDR3 coding sequence is TGTGCCAGCAGTTTTAGGGAAGGGGATTACGAGCAGTACTTC.

V gene TRBV6-6 combines with J gene TRBJ1-2; 8 bases match TRBD1. There are 15 residues in the CDR3. V dropped 0 bases and J dropped 2; count of bases not matched to a gene: 2. From germline, CDR1 is MNHNY and CDR2 SVGAGI (reference sequence). CDR3 amino acids: CASSYSDRGNYGYTF. The CDR3 DNA reads TGTGCCAGCAGTTACTCTGACAGGGGAAACTATGGCTACACCTTC.

V and J are TRBV30 and TRBJ2-3; 11 bases match TRBD2. V lost 4 bases to trimming and J lost 4 bases; unmatched junction nucleotides: 10. The CDR3 runs to 16 residues. Germline CDR1 is GTSNPN and CDR2 is SVGIG (reference sequence). The CDR3 sequence: CAWTVAGGRVADTQYF. The CDR3, as DNA: TGTGCCTGGACGGTAGCGGGGGGGCGGGTCGCAGATACGCAGTATTTT.

The chain employs TRBV5-1 and TRBJ2-5; a weak D match, TRBD2 (6 bases). Trimming removed 6 bases from V and 5 bases from J, with 14 bases in between. Germline assignment: CDR1 SGHRS and CDR2 YFSETQ. The CDR3 spans 13 residues. CDR3 amino acids: CASTRLGRETQYF. The CDR3 nucleotides are TGCGCCAGCACCAGACTAGGACGCGAGACCCAGTACTTC.

This sequence joins TRBV12-5 and TRBJ1-4; 8 nucleotides line up with TRBD1. The CDR3 runs 17 residues. Looked up from germline, CDR1 is LGHNT and CDR2 is FRNRAP. J lost 8 bases, V lost 0 bases, and 11 bases had no gene match. The CDR3 here is CASGLVAVTGVGEKLFF. The CDR3 nucleotides are TGTGCTAGTGGTTTGGTTGCCGTGACAGGGGTCGGGGAAAAACTGTTTTTT. The full variable domain, its missing parts supplied by reference TRBV12-5 and TRBJ1-4, is DARVTQTPRHKVTEMGQEVTMRCQPILGHNTVFWYRQTMMQGLELLAYFRNRAPLDDSGMPKDRFSAEMPDATLATLKIQPSEPRDSAVYFCASGLVAVTGVGEKLFFGSGTQLSVL.

The chain is built from TRBV7-9 and TRBJ1-1, with D possibly TRBD1 on 5 matching bases. The germline gives CDR1 SEHNR, CDR2 FQNEAQ (reference sequence). CDR3 length equals 12 residues. V lost 2 bases and J lost 10, with 11 bases in between. CDR3 sequence: CASSLKGIGAFF. The DNA for the CDR3 is TGTGCCAGCAGCTTAAAGGGGATAGGAGCTTTCTTT.

The rearrangement joins TRBV14 to TRBJ2-5, with 9 nucleotides matching TRBD2. Germline V CDR1 and CDR2: SGHDN, FVKESK. The CDR3 consists of 17 residues. With 0 bases clipped from V and 4 bases from J, the junction kept 9 bases outside the gene matches. CDR3 in amino acids: CASSQDVGSGRGETQYF. CDR3 DNA sequence: TGTGCCAGCAGCCAAGATGTCGGTAGCGGGAGAGGAGAGACCCAGTACTTC. The complete variable domain, with remaining parts taken from reference TRBV14 and TRBJ2-5, reads EAGVTQFPSHSVIEKGQTVTLRCDPISGHDNLYWYRRVMGKEIKFLLHFVKESKQDESGMPNNRFLAERTGGTYSTLKVQPAELEDSGVYFCASSQDVGSGRGETQYFGPGTRLLVL.

As DNA, the CDR3 is TGTGCCAGCAGCCTGACAGGGGAACTGAGAAACACCATATATTTT. Protein: CASSLTGELRNTIYF. This chain uses TRBV5-8 with TRBJ1-3; the match to TRBD1 covers 8 bases. CDR1 and CDR2 (germline): SGHTS, YDEGEE. The CDR3 has 15 amino acids. The J segment lost 5 bases and the V segment lost 4 bases, leaving 8 bases of the junction unmatched.

The V and J genes are TRBV13 and TRBJ2-7; unclear D gene. Looked up from germline, CDR1 is PRHDT and CDR2 is FYEKMQ (reference sequence). The CDR3 covers 14 residues. Trimming stripped 3 bases from V and 1 base from J, with 10 bases between. CDR3 residues: CASSFVGRSYEQYF. The CDR3 DNA sequence: TGTGCCAGCAGCTTTGTCGGTCGTTCCTACGAGCAGTACTTC.

This chain uses TRBV10-3 with TRBJ2-3; D is undetermined. The CDR3 runs 14 residues. CDR1 is ENHRY and CDR2 is SYGVKD in the germline V gene. V was pared by 3 bases and J by 2 bases, with 9 bases between. This CDR3 is CAISETENTDTQYF. CDR3 bases: TGTGCCATCAGTGAAACGGAGAACACAGATACGCAGTATTTT.

V gene TRBV27 combines with J gene TRBJ2-3, with 9 bases aligning to TRBD1. Trimming removed 8 bases from V and 3 bases from J; junction bases left unmatched: 9. This CDR3 is 15 amino acids long. Germline CDR1 MNHEY, CDR2 SMNVEV (reference sequence). The CDR3 DNA reads as TGTGCCAGCGCTGGGACAGGGAGGTTAACAGATACGCAGTATTTT. Encoded protein: CASAGTGRLTDTQYF.

The chain is built from TRBV28 and TRBJ2-7, with D possibly TRBD2 on 6 matching bases. The CDR3 spans 13 residues. CDR1 is MDHEN and CDR2 is SYDVKM in the germline V gene. V dropped 6 bases and J dropped 4 bases, with 13 bases sitting between them. The CDR3 region has the DNA TGTGCCAGCAGGGAGGGGCAGGAATACGAGCAGTACTTC. Translating gives CASREGQEYEQYF.

The chain employs TRBV5-4 and TRBJ1-1, with 7 bases fitting TRBD1. Unmatched junction bases numbered 10, after V lost 4 bases and J lost 4 bases. CDR3 size: 15 residues. Germline V CDR1 and CDR2: SGHNT, YYREEE (reference sequence). The CDR3 nucleotides read TGTGCCAGCAGCCCTCGACAGGGATTTGGCACTGAAGCTTTCTTT. Amino acids: CASSPRQGFGTEAFF.

V gene TRBV7-6 combines with J gene TRBJ2-6; no definite D call. Germline assignment: CDR1 SGHVS and CDR2 FNYEAQ. There are 17 residues in the CDR3. Trimming stripped 3 bases from V and 0 bases from J, with 12 bases between. The CDR3 bases are TGTGCCAGCAGCTTTCATGCCATGCGCTCTGGGGCCAACGTCCTGACTTTC. This sequence encodes CASSFHAMRSGANVLTF.

The chain uses TRBV19 and TRBJ2-7; the D gene is possibly TRBD2 (7 bases). Germline CDR1 and CDR2: LNHDA and SQIVND (reference sequence). The CDR3 runs 15 residues. V lost 6 bases, J lost 0 bases, and 15 bases lay in between. CDR3 protein: CASRPPGGRSYEQYF. The CDR3 DNA reads TGTGCCAGTAGGCCCCCGGGGGGCCGCTCCTACGAGCAGTACTTC.

The chain carries TRBV30 and TRBJ1-2; D is unresolved. The CDR3 has 11 residues. Trimming removed 8 bases from V and 4 bases from J, with 11 bases in between. Germline V lookup: CDR1 GTSNPN, CDR2 SVGIG (reference sequence). As DNA, the CDR3 is TGTGCCCTGAGACTGGTCTATGGCTACACCTTC. Translated: CALRLVYGYTF.